The rows below give T cell receptor beta chains drawn from one sample of a study of cytomegalovirus exposure and HLA in healthy donors. Method: immunoSEQ multiplex PCR; TCRdb's copy keeps in-frame clones and lacks some. The data contain 65,000 to 100,000 clones, 93% of them singletons. Sequencing was done on a sample of PBMCs. The receptors shown here come from a woman younger than 45 in good health and CMV-seronegative. Both conserved end residues are part of each CDR3. The order of the fields is CDR3 length, J gene, D gene, V gene, clone size, CDR3 DNA, CDR3 protein. D genes are given only for firm matches. Some rows mark clone size as missing; the rest say once, few, many or name a class of expanded clone.

12 TRBJ2-3 . TRBV5-4 once TGTGCCAGCAGCTTGGGGGCGGGTACGCAGTATTTT CASSLGAGTQYF
14 TRBJ1-1 . TRBV5-1 . TGCGCCAGCGGTCCCAGAGGTTCGAACACTGAAGCTTTCTTT CASGPRGSNTEAFF
15 TRBJ1-2 . TRBV30 once TGTGCCTGGAGTGTAGGTAGTCTCGAGGGGGTAGGCTACACCTTC CAWSVGSLEGVGYTF
14 TRBJ1-3 . TRBV7-9 . TGTGCCAGCAGCCAGGACATCGGGGGAAACACCATATATTTT CASSQDIGGNTIYF
14 TRBJ1-6 . TRBV11-1 . TGTGCCAGCAGCTTCCGGGAGGCTAATTCACCCCTCCACTTT CASSFREANSPLHF
13 TRBJ1-1 . TRBV7-9 . TGTGCCAGCAGCCCACCGGGGGGCACTGAAGCTTTCTTT CASSPPGGTEAFF
15 TRBJ1-4 . TRBV2 . TGTGCCAGCAGTGAGGGGCCAGGGGCCGATGAAAAACTGTTTTTT CASSEGPGADEKLFF
16 TRBJ1-5 . TRBV28 . TGTGCCAGCAGCCCCCCTGACAGAAAATGGTATCAGCCCCAGCATTTT CASSPPDRKWYQPQHF
13 TRBJ1-4 . TRBV2 . TGTGCCAGCAATGCGGGTGGTAATGAAAAACTGTTTTTT CASNAGGNEKLFF
18 TRBJ1-4 TRBD1 TRBV7-9 . TGTGCCAGCAGCTTAGTATCAGGGGGCGCGAGAACTAATGAAAAACTGTTTTTT CASSLVSGGARTNEKLFF
13 TRBJ1-2 . TRBV27 . TGTGCCAGCACCTCGGGGAGGGGGTTCGGCTACACCTTC CASTSGRGFGYTF
14 TRBJ2-1 . TRBV5-1 . TGCGCCAGCAGCCACCCCGACAGTGCCAATGAGCAGTTCTTC CASSHPDSANEQFF
13 TRBJ1-2 . TRBV30 . TGTGCCTGGAGGTCAGGGAATAACTATGGCTACACCTTC CAWRSGNNYGYTF
15 TRBJ2-2 TRBD2 TRBV5-1 . TGCGCCAGCGCTCCGACTAGCGGGAGGGCCTTGGAGCTGTTTTTT CASAPTSGRALELFF
16 TRBJ2-1 TRBD2 TRBV11-2 . TGTGCCAGCAGCTTAGATCGGACTAGCGGTTACAATGAGCAGTTCTTC CASSLDRTSGYNEQFF
14 TRBJ1-2 TRBD1 TRBV5-1 . TGCGCCAGCAGCTTGGGAGGGGGCCTCTATGGCTACACCTTC CASSLGGGLYGYTF
13 TRBJ2-7 . TRBV29-1 once TGCAGCGTTGGTTTTATTATAGGGGACGAGCAGTACTTC CSVGFIIGDEQYF
13 TRBJ2-7 . TRBV5-6 . TGTGCCACCAGGCGAGGTGAGGGCTACGAGCAGTACTTC CATRRGEGYEQYF